The clone carrying this TCR beta chain was detected only once. This entry comes from a study of T-cell memory formation after mild COVID-19. TCRdb redid the calling of the 5' RACE reads with MiXCR, one entry per CDR3 protein. The sample has about 88,000 distinct CDR3 sequences, around 25% seen once; the top ten hold around 40%. The CDR3 consists of 20 residues. Looked up from germline, CDR1 is MNHEY and CDR2 is SVGEGT. With 0 bases removed from V and 4 bases from J, the gap between germline ends came to 22 bases. The chain links TRBV6-2 or TRBV6-3 to TRBJ1-6, with D perhaps matching TRBD1 (6 bases). The sequence was collected from a man aged 18 to 29 who had mild COVID-19 (a few samples of this study predate the infection). Cell type and time point are not known. The sequencing sample was made of PBMCs or a T cell subset sorted from them (not recorded which). In nucleotides, the CDR3 is TGTGCCAGCAGTTACTCGCCCACTGCAGGGGACGGATTTTATAATTCACCCCTCCACTTT. Amino acid sequence: CASSYSPTAGDGFYNSPLHF.